Listed here are 9 T cell receptor beta chains from one sample, sequenced in a study of cytomegalovirus exposure and HLA in healthy donors. The PCR employed 60 Vbeta primers together with 13 Jbeta primers. Only in-frame clones appear in the TCRdb table, and some are missing; sequencing was by immunoSEQ multiplex PCR. The profile shows 90,000 to 120,000 clones, 82% of them singletons. The source material was PBMCs. The receptors were gathered from a man between 25 and 39 years old in good health and CMV-seropositive.

The chain employs TRBV5-1 and TRBJ2-1, with TRBD2 identical over 8 bases. This CDR3 spans 16 amino acids. In germline, CDR1 is SGHRS, CDR2 YFSETQ. After removal of 5 bases from V and 0 bases from J, the junction contained 7 bases not matched to a gene. CDR3 sequence (DNA): TGCGCCAGCAGTGCCGGACGGGGGGGCTCCTACAATGAGCAGTTCTTC. Translating gives CASSAGRGGSYNEQFF. The whole variable domain, filled in from reference TRBV5-1 and TRBJ2-1, reads KAGVTQTPRYLIKTRGQQVTLSCSPISGHRSVSWYQQTPGQGLQFLFEYFSETQRNKGNFPGRFSGRQFSNSRSEMNVSTLELGDSALYLCASSAGRGGSYNEQFFGPGTRLTVL.

This chain connects TRBV5-1 to TRBJ1-1; D possibly corresponds to TRBD1 (6 bases). Germline V gene sequence: CDR1 SGHRS, CDR2 YFSETQ. Trimming took 4 bases from V and 5 from J, leaving 15 bases between them. There are 14 residues in the CDR3. The CDR3 loop is CASSPQGSGTEAFF. The CDR3 DNA is TGCGCCAGCAGCCCACAGGGAAGTGGGACTGAAGCTTTCTTT.

The rearrangement uses TRBV19 and TRBJ2-7; 9 bases fit TRBD2. Germline lookup yields CDR1 LNHDA and CDR2 SQIVND (reference sequence). This CDR3 has 16 residues. V dropped 5 bases and J dropped 4; count of bases not matched to a gene: 12. This CDR3 reads CASSLSYWTSDYEQYF. CDR3 bases: TGTGCCAGTAGTCTATCCTATTGGACTAGCGATTACGAGCAGTACTTC. Full variable domain (remainder filled in from reference TRBV19 and TRBJ2-7): DGGITQSPKYLFRKEGQNVTLSCEQNLNHDAMYWYRQDPGQGLRLIYYSQIVNDFQKGDIAEGYSVSREKKESFPLTVTSAQKNPTAFYLCASSLSYWTSDYEQYFGPGTRLTVT.

V usage is TRBV30 and J usage is TRBJ1-1, with TRBD1 matching over 7 bases. J gave up 8 bases and V 2 bases, and 5 bases lay outside the gene matches. The CDR3 length is 12 residues. Germline V CDR1 and CDR2: GTSNPN, SVGIG (reference sequence). The CDR3 reads CAWSPGTAEAFF. DNA for the CDR3: TGTGCCTGGAGTCCTGGGACAGCCGAAGCTTTCTTT.

This clone is a singleton in its sample. This chain links TRBV7-8 with TRBJ1-5; D uncertain. Germline-derived CDR1 and CDR2 are SGHVS and FQNEAQ. V shed 5 bases and J shed 4 bases, with 18 bases lying between them. The CDR3 consists of 16 residues. CDR3 amino acids: CASSPRSREGNQPQHF. The CDR3 DNA is TGTGCCAGCAGCCCGCGGTCGAGGGAAGGGAATCAGCCCCAGCATTTT. The whole variable domain, filled in from reference TRBV7-8 and TRBJ1-5, reads GAGVSQSPRYKVAKRGQDVALRCDPISGHVSLFWYQQALGQGPEFLTYFQNEAQLDKSGLPSDRFFAERPEGSVSTLKIQRTQQEDSAVYLCASSPRSREGNQPQHFGDGTRLSIL.

The chain recombines TRBV6-5 with TRBJ2-7; weak D call: TRBD1 (5 bases). The germline CDR1 and CDR2 sequences are MNHEY and SVGAGI. Trimming shortened V by 6 bases and J by 3 bases, and 12 bases separated the two germline ends. This CDR3 comprises 13 residues. CDR3 sequence (DNA): TGTGCCAGCAGAAGGGGTAAAGACTACGAGCAGTACTTC. Its translation: CASRRGKDYEQYF.

The chain has TRBV27 and TRBJ1-1; the D gene is possibly TRBD1 (5 bases). V dropped 5 bases and J dropped 0 bases, with 13 bases sitting between them. Germline-derived CDR1 and CDR2 are MNHEY and SMNVEV (reference sequence). The CDR3 contains 15 residues. The CDR3 nucleotides are TGTGCCAGCAGTCTGCGACAGCCCATGAACACTGAAGCTTTCTTT. Translating it yields CASSLRQPMNTEAFF.

V gene TRBV18 combines with J gene TRBJ1-2, with a tentative D call TRBD1 (5 bases). CDR1 is KGHSH, CDR2 LQKENI, per germline. V lost 2 bases to trimming and J lost 8 bases, with 12 bases between them. The CDR3 runs 13 residues. The CDR3 here is CASSPGGTGGYTF. CDR3 coding DNA: TGTGCCAGCTCACCAGGCGGGACGGGAGGCTACACCTTC.

The rearrangement joins TRBV14 to TRBJ1-3; perhaps TRBD1 as D (6 bases). CDR3 length: 17 residues. V was cut by 2 bases and J by 0 bases, with 14 bases left in between. In germline, CDR1 is SGHDN, CDR2 FVKESK. The CDR3 protein is CASSQFAGQYSGNTIYF. The DNA of the CDR3 is TGTGCCAGCAGCCAATTCGCCGGACAGTACTCTGGAAACACCATATATTTT.